One and the same sample provided the 15 T cell receptor beta chains below, sequenced in a study of early T cells in non-severe SARS-CoV-2 infection. TCRdb re-called the 5' RACE reads with MiXCR, one entry per CDR3 protein. This table has 95,000 to 100,000 distinct CDR3 sequences, 8% to 13% appearing once. Sequenced sample: whole blood. The receptors stem from an adult who was a healthcare worker with PCR-confirmed SARS-CoV-2 infection or an uninfected control (not recorded which).

This clonotype was counted many times. This sequence joins TRBV20-1 and TRBJ1-5; 7 bases fit TRBD1. This CDR3 is built from 15 residues. Germline loops: CDR1 DFQATT, CDR2 SNEGSKA (reference sequence). Trimming took 2 bases from V and 7 from J; bases not matched to a gene: 11. The CDR3 DNA follows: TGCAGTGCTAGATCCTCCTGGACAGGCGTCCAGCCCCAGCATTTT. It is translated as CSARSSWTGVQPQHF.

This clonotype was found a few times. The chain has TRBV7-3 and TRBJ1-1, with D maybe TRBD1 (5 bases). Trimming left V 0 bases short and J 3 bases short, with 14 bases between. The germline V gene has CDR1 SGHTA and CDR2 FQGTGA. The CDR3 loop spans 16 amino acids. CDR3 in DNA: TGTGCCAGCAGCTTAACGGAGAGGGGAATGGACACTGAAGCTTTCTTT. This codes for CASSLTERGMDTEAFF.

The rearrangement uses TRBV28 and TRBJ1-2; 11 nucleotides agree with TRBD1. Germline V CDR1 and CDR2: MDHEN, SYDVKM. Trimming removed 4 bases from V and 7 bases from J; junction bases left unmatched: 8. The CDR3 totals 15 residues. The CDR3 loop reads CASSSGQGVQSGYTF. The CDR3 bases are TGTGCCAGCAGTTCGGGACAGGGGGTACAGAGTGGCTACACCTTC.

This clonotype was seen repeatedly, ten times or more. The chain is built from TRBV19 and TRBJ2-5, with a weak D call TRBD2 (6 bases). Trimming stripped 5 bases from V and 3 bases from J, with 16 bases between. This CDR3 has 15 amino acids. Germline V gene data show CDR1 as LNHDA and CDR2 as SQIVND (reference sequence). The CDR3 is CASSWTTAGEETQYF. The CDR3 nucleotides are TGTGCCAGTAGTTGGACTACGGCTGGAGAAGAGACCCAGTACTTC.

The chain uses TRBV12-3 or TRBV12-4 and TRBJ1-1; perhaps TRBD1 as D (5 bases). This CDR3 is 15 amino acids long. Trimming removed 7 bases at V and 1 base at J, with 16 bases between. CDR3 in amino acids: CASTPRRGENTEAFF. As DNA, the CDR3 is TGTGCCAGCACCCCCCGTCGGGGGGAGAACACTGAAGCTTTCTTT.

This clonotype was counted at least ten times. The V call is TRBV7-2, the J call TRBJ1-6; D unresolved. The CDR3 is 16 amino acids. V was clipped by 5 bases and J by 13 bases, with 24 bases between them. Per germline, CDR1 SGHTA and CDR2 FQGNSA. CDR3 residues: CASSPTVTWARVPLHF. As DNA, the CDR3 is TGTGCCAGCAGCCCCACCGTAACGTGGGCGAGGGTGCCCCTCCACTTT. The complete variable domain, with remaining parts taken from reference TRBV7-2 and TRBJ1-6, reads GAGVSQSPSNKVTEKGKDVELRCDPISGHTALYWYRQSLGQGLEFLIYFQGNSAPDKSGLPSDRFSAERTGGSVSTLTIQRTQQEDSAVYLCASSPTVTWARVPLHFGNGTRLTVT.

This clonotype appeared many times. The chain couples TRBV7-2 to TRBJ2-5, with D perhaps being TRBD1 or TRBD2 (5 bases each). Trimming took off 0 bases at V and 1 base at J, with 9 bases between the two ends. This CDR3 has 15 residues. CDR1 is SGHTA and CDR2 is FQGNSA in the germline V gene. This chain's CDR3 is CASSLAGVRQETQYF. For the CDR3, the DNA is TGTGCCAGCAGCTTAGCGGGGGTACGCCAAGAGACCCAGTACTTC.

There are many counts of this clonotype. J is TRBJ1-2 and V is TRBV2; 8 bases align to TRBD1. Germline-derived CDR1 and CDR2 are SNHLY and FYNNEI. Unmatched junction bases numbered 6, after V lost 6 bases and J lost 9 bases. The CDR3 covers 12 residues. The CDR3 DNA sequence: TGTGCCAGCAGGACAGGGGCGGGTAGCTACACCTTC. This gives the protein CASRTGAGSYTF. Full variable domain (missing parts from reference TRBV2 and TRBJ1-2): EPEVTQTPSHQVTQMGQEVILRCVPISNHLYFYWYRQILGQKVEFLVSFYNNEISEKSEIFDDQFSVERPDGSNFTLKIRSTKLEDSAMYFCASRTGAGSYTFGSGTRLTVV.

V usage is TRBV11-2 and J usage is TRBJ1-2; D perhaps matches TRBD1 (6 bases). CDR3 length: 12 amino acids. With 4 bases removed from V and 5 bases from J, the gap between germline ends came to 8 bases. Germline-derived CDR1 and CDR2 are SGHAT and FQNNGV. In DNA, the CDR3 is TGTGCCAGCAGCTCCAGGGGATATGGCTACACCTTC. Encoded protein: CASSSRGYGYTF.

This clonotype was seen ten or more times. The CDR3 DNA sequence: TGCAGCGTTGAGTTGGTATCCACCGGGGAGCTGTTTTTT. This encodes CSVELVSTGELFF. The chain has TRBV29-1 and TRBJ2-2; D not resolved. Germline assignment: CDR1 SQVTM and CDR2 ANQGSEA. CDR3 length: 13 residues. V lost 3 bases and J 4 bases, leaving 9 bases between the germline ends.

The chain employs TRBV28 and TRBJ1-3; D ambiguous. Trimming took 5 bases from V and 4 from J, leaving 15 bases between them. CDR3 length: 15 residues. Germline V gene sequence: CDR1 MDHEN, CDR2 SYDVKM. The CDR3 DNA sequence: TGTGCCAGCAGTCTTCCGGGAGTGGAAGGAAACACCATATATTTT. It yields the protein CASSLPGVEGNTIYF. The variable domain in full, with the rest retrieved from reference TRBV28 and TRBJ1-3, is DVKVTQSSRYLVKRTGEKVFLECVQDMDHENMFWYRQDPGLGLRLIYFSYDVKMKEKGDIPEGYSVSREKKERFSLILESASTNQTSMYLCASSLPGVEGNTIYFGEGSWLTVV.

This clonotype occurred a few times. The chain has TRBV7-6 and TRBJ1-2; D is unresolved. CDR3 length equals 14 residues. Germline assignment: CDR1 SGHVS and CDR2 FNYEAQ. Trimming pared 2 bases from V and 4 bases from J, leaving 11 bases between. The CDR3 DNA sequence: TGTGCCAGCAGCTTACACAGCGCGAGCTATGGCTACACCTTC. Protein product: CASSLHSASYGYTF.

This clonotype was detected only a few times. This chain links TRBV2 with TRBJ2-1; D gene uncertain. CDR1 SNHLY and CDR2 FYNNEI come from the germline V gene. V lost 5 bases and J 0 bases, leaving 11 bases between the germline ends. The CDR3 is 15 residues long. The CDR3 is CASSIPRSSYNEQFF. As DNA, the CDR3 is TGTGCCAGCAGTATACCGCGGAGCTCCTACAATGAGCAGTTCTTC. The variable domain in full, with the rest retrieved from reference TRBV2 and TRBJ2-1, is EPEVTQTPSHQVTQMGQEVILRCVPISNHLYFYWYRQILGQKVEFLVSFYNNEISEKSEIFDDQFSVERPDGSNFTLKIRSTKLEDSAMYFCASSIPRSSYNEQFFGPGTRLTVL.

This clonotype has more than one count but fewer than ten. The V call is TRBV19, the J call TRBJ2-1, with 8 positions matching TRBD2. This CDR3 has 15 residues. Per germline, CDR1 LNHDA and CDR2 SQIVND (reference sequence). The V and J ends lost 3 bases and 4 bases, in that order; junction bases with no gene match: 5. Written as DNA, the CDR3 is TGTGCCAGTAGTATCTGGCGGGGGGTGTACAATGAGCAGTTCTTC. Encoded protein: CASSIWRGVYNEQFF.

This clonotype was recorded many times. The chain employs TRBV20-1 and TRBJ2-6; perhaps TRBD1 as D (7 bases). The CDR3 consists of 15 residues. V was trimmed by 6 bases and J by 5 bases, leaving 17 bases between them. CDR1 and CDR2 from the germline V gene are DFQATT and SNEGSKA (reference sequence). DNA for the CDR3: TGCAGTGCGAGGGGGGCGACAGGGAGGGCCAACGTCCTGACTTTC. Protein sequence: CSARGATGRANVLTF.